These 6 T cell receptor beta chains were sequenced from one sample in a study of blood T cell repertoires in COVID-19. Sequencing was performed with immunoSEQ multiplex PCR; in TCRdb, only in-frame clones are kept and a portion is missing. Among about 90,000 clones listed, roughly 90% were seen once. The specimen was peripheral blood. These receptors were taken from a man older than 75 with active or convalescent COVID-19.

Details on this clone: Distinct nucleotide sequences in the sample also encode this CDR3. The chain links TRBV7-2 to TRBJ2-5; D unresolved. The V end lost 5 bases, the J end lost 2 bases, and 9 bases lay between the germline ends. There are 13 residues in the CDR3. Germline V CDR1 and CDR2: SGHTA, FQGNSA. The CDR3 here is CASSPSGQETQYF. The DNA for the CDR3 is TGTGCCAGCAGCCCCTCAGGTCAAGAGACCCAGTACTTC.

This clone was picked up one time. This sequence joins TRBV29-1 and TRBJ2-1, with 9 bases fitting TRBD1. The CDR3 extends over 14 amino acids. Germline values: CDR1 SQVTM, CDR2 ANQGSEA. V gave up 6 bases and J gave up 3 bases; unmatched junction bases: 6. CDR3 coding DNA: TGCAGCGTGAACCGGGACAGGGACTACAATGAGCAGTTCTTC. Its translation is CSVNRDRDYNEQFF.

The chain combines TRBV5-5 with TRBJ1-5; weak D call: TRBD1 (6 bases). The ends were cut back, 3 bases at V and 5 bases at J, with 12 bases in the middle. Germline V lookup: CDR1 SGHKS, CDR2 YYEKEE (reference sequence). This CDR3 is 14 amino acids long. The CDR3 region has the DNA TGTGCCAGCAGCTCAACAGGGATGTATCAGCCCCAGCATTTT. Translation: CASSSTGMYQPQHF.

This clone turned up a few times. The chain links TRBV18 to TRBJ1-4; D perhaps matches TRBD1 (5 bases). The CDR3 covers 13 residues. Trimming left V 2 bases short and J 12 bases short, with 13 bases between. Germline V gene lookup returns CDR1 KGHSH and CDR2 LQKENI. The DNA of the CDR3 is TGTGCCAGCTCACCAGGGGGACTCGGGGAACTGTTTTTT. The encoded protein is CASSPGGLGELFF.

The chain's CDR3 is CASSESGRRETQYF. The CDR3 coding sequence is TGTGCCAGCAGCGAGAGCGGGAGAAGGGAGACCCAGTACTTC. The rearrangement joins TRBV11-3 to TRBJ2-5, with 8 bases matching TRBD2. CDR1 is SGHNT, CDR2 YENEEA, per germline. CDR3 length equals 14 residues. J was trimmed by 5 bases and V by 5 bases; bases with no gene match: 7.

DNA for the CDR3: TGTGCCAGCAGCTTAGAAGGGAGGGCCAGGGATACGCAGTATTTT. This encodes CASSLEGRARDTQYF. The chain uses TRBV7-2 and TRBJ2-3, with 7 bases lining up with TRBD2. The ends lost 1 base at V and 6 bases at J; junction bases unmatched: 7. This CDR3 region has 15 residues. Germline values: CDR1 SGHTA, CDR2 FQGNSA.